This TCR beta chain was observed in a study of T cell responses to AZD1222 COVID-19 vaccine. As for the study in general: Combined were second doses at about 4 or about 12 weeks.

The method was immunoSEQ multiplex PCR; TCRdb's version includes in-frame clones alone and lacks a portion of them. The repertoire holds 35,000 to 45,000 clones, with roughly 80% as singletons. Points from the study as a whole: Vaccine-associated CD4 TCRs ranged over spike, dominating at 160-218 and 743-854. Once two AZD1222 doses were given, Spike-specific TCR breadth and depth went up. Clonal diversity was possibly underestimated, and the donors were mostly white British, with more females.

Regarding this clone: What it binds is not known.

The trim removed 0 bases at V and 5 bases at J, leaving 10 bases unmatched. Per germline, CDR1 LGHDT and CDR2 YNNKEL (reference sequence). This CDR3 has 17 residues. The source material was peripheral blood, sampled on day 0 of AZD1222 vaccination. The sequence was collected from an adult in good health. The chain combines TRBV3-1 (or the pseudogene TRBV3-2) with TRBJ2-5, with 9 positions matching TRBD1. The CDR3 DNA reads TGTGCCAGCAGCCAAGATGTTGGGACAGGGTCGATCGAGACCCAGTACTTC. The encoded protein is CASSQDVGTGSIETQYF.